The 8 T cell receptor beta chains listed next were all sequenced from one sample in a study of long-term antiretroviral therapy in people with HIV. Sequencing used immunoSEQ v3.0 at survey level. Clones were sequenced by immunoSEQ multiplex PCR, and TCRdb holds only the in-frame ones, with some missing. The table shows 20,000 to 25,000 clones, with 70% to 80% occurring only once. The source was unsorted PBMCs, collected around 1.7 years before starting antiretroviral therapy. These TCRs come from a woman between 35 and 50 years old with HIV.

This chain uses TRBV19 with TRBJ1-2, with 8 bases lining up with TRBD1. In germline, CDR1 is LNHDA, CDR2 SQIVND (reference sequence). V trimming: 8 bases; J trimming: 4 bases; junction bases outside the gene matches: 18. The length of the CDR3 is 17 residues. The CDR3 region is CASLSSAAGGGGYGYTF. The CDR3 DNA reads as TGTGCCAGTCTCTCCAGTGCGGCAGGGGGCGGGGGCTATGGCTACACCTTC.

This clone was seen only a few times. This chain links TRBV5-1 with TRBJ2-5; 8 bases align to TRBD2. V shed 0 bases and J 1 base; nucleotides not matched to a gene: 5. Germline V gives CDR1 SGHRS, CDR2 YFSETQ. The CDR3 length is 16 residues. DNA of the CDR3: TGCGCCAGCAGCTTGGGCGGTAGCGGGACCCAAGAGACCCAGTACTTC. Amino acids: CASSLGGSGTQETQYF.

The chain employs TRBV5-1 and TRBJ2-2; 7 bases fit TRBD1. CDR3 size: 14 residues. After removal of 3 bases from V and 3 bases from J, the junction contained 2 bases not matched to a gene. Germline assignment: CDR1 SGHRS and CDR2 YFSETQ. CDR3 sequence reads: CASSSGQYTGELFF. The CDR3 nucleotides are TGCGCCAGCAGCTCGGGACAGTACACCGGGGAGCTGTTTTTT.

This clone occurred a few times. This chain uses TRBV7-2 with TRBJ1-2; possibly TRBD1 for D (5 bases). The CDR3 spans 14 residues. The V and J ends lost 4 bases and 6 bases respectively, with 15 bases between them. In germline, CDR1 is SGHTA, CDR2 FQGNSA. CDR3 sequence: CASSSRPGVNGYTF. DNA for the CDR3: TGTGCCAGCAGCTCTCGGCCGGGGGTGAATGGCTACACCTTC.

This chain uses TRBV20-1 with TRBJ2-7; either TRBD1 or TRBD2 may supply D (5 bases each). Germline V lookup: CDR1 DFQATT, CDR2 SNEGSKA (reference sequence). The CDR3 runs 11 residues. V lost 6 bases and J 3 bases, leaving 9 bases between the germline ends. The CDR3 DNA reads as TGCAGTGCAGGGACGGACTACGAGCAGTACTTC. Protein sequence: CSAGTDYEQYF.

V gene TRBV5-6 combines with J gene TRBJ1-2; D possibly corresponds to TRBD1 (5 bases). The CDR3 extends over 13 amino acids. Germline lookup yields CDR1 SGHDT and CDR2 YYEEEE. The V end was cut by 0 bases, the J end by 8 bases, with 11 bases between. CDR3 DNA: TGTGCCAGCAGCTTGGGGGGGGATCGAGGCTACACCTTC. It specifies CASSLGGDRGYTF.

The genes are TRBV6-5 and TRBJ1-2; the match to TRBD1 covers 11 bases. CDR3 length equals 15 residues. J gave up 7 bases and V 4 bases, and 8 bases lay outside the gene matches. CDR1 is MNHEY, CDR2 SVGAGI, per germline. CDR3 in DNA: TGTGCCAGCAGTTCCCAGGGGACAGGGGGAGGTGGCTACACCTTC. Amino acids: CASSSQGTGGGGYTF.

The CDR3 DNA reads TGTGCCACCAGCAGAGATTACGGGGTCTCCTACAATGAGCAGTTCTTC. This translates into CATSRDYGVSYNEQFF. The gene calls are TRBV15 and TRBJ2-1, with D perhaps matching TRBD2 (5 bases). With 0 bases removed from V and 0 bases from J, the gap between germline ends came to 9 bases. Germline V gene lookup returns CDR1 LNHNV and CDR2 YYDKDF (reference sequence). The CDR3 is 16 amino acids.